The TCR beta chain described here comes from a study of T cell clonality in common variable immunodeficiency. In this sample, this clone turned up many times. This table comes from immunoSEQ multiplex PCR, and its TCRdb copy is limited to in-frame clones, with some not included. This sample comprises approximately 51,000 clones, none seen once only. The specimen was peripheral blood mononuclear cells. This clonotype was sampled from a person between 18 and 69 years old in good health.

This chain's CDR3 is CASSRYQGNEKLFF. The sequenced part of the CDR3 DNA is TGTGCCAGCAGCCGGTATCAGGGTAATGAAAAA. This chain links TRBV7-9 with TRBJ1-4; possible D gene TRBD1, 5 bases. The DNA ends 3 residues before the CDR3 does, and the rest of the CDR3 is filled in from the germline J gene. V lost 5 bases to trimming and J lost 4 bases, with 11 bases between them. CDR3 length equals 14 residues. Germline V CDR1 and CDR2: SEHNR, FQNEAQ (reference sequence).